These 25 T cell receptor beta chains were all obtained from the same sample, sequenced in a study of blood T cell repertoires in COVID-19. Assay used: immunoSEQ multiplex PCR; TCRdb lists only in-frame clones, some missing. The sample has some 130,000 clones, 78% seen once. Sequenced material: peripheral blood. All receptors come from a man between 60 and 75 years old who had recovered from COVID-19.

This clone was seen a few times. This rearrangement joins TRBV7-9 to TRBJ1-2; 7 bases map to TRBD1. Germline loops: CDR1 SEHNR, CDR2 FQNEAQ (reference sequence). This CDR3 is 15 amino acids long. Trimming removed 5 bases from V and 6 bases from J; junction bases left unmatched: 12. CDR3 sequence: CASSQSPTGADGYTF. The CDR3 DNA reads TGTGCCAGCAGCCAATCCCCAACAGGGGCGGATGGCTACACCTTC. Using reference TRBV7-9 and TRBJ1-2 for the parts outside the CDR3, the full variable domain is DTGVSQNPRHKITKRGQNVTFRCDPISEHNRLYWYRQTLGQGPEFLTYFQNEAQLEKSRLLSDRFSAERPKGSFSTLEIQRTEQGDSAMYLCASSQSPTGADGYTFGSGTRLTVV.

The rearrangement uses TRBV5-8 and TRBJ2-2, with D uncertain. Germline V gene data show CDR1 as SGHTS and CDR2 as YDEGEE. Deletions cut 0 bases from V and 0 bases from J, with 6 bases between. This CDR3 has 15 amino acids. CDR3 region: CASSLVLSNTGELFF. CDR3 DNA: TGTGCCAGCAGCTTGGTCCTCTCGAACACCGGGGAGCTGTTTTTT.

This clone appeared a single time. CDR3 in amino acids: CASSQEVRGRGQPQHF. The CDR3 DNA follows: TGTGCCAGCAGCCAAGAGGTCAGGGGGAGAGGTCAGCCCCAGCATTTT. V and J are TRBV4-2 and TRBJ1-5; 7 positions agree with TRBD1. The CDR3 spans 16 residues. The V and J ends lost 0 bases and 6 bases, in that order; junction bases with no gene match: 8. Per the germline V gene, CDR1 is LGHNA and CDR2 is YNFKEQ.

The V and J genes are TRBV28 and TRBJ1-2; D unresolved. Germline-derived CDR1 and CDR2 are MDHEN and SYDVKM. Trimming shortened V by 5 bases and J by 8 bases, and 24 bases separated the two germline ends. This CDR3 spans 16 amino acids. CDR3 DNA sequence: TGTGCCAGCAGTCCCCCCCGCAGCAACCCGTCAGGCGGCTACACCTTC. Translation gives CASSPPRSNPSGGYTF.

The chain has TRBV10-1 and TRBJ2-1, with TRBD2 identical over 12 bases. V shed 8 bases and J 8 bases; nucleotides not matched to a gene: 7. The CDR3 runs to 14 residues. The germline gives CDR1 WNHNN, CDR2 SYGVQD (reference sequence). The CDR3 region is CASSSGRAEDEQFF. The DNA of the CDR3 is TGCGCCAGCTCTAGCGGGAGGGCCGAGGATGAGCAGTTCTTC.

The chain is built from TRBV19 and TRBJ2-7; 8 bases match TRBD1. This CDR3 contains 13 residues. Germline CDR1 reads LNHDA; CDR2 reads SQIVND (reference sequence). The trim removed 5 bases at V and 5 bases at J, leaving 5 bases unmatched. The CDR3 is CASSWQGAHEQYF. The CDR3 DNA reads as TGTGCCAGTAGTTGGCAGGGGGCTCACGAGCAGTACTTC.

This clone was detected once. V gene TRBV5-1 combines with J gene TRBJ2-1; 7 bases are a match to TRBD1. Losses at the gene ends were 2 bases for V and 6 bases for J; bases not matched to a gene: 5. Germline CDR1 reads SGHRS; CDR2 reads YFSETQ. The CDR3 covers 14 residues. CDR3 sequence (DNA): TGCGCCAGCAGCTTACAGGGGAAGGGCAATGAGCAGTTCTTC. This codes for CASSLQGKGNEQFF.

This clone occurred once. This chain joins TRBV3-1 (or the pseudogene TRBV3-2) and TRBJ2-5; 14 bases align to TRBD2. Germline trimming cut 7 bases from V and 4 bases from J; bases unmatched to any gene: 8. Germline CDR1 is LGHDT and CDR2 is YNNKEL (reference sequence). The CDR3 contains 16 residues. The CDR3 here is CASKPGTSGRGETQYF. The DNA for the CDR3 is TGTGCCAGCAAACCCGGGACTAGCGGGAGAGGAGAGACCCAGTACTTC.

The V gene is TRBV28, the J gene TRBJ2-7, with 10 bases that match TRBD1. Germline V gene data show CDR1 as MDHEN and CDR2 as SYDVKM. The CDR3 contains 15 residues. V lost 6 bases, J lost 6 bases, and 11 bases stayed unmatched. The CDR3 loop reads CASSRDRGPGGEQYF. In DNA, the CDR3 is TGTGCCAGCAGCCGGGACAGGGGACCCGGCGGCGAGCAGTACTTC.

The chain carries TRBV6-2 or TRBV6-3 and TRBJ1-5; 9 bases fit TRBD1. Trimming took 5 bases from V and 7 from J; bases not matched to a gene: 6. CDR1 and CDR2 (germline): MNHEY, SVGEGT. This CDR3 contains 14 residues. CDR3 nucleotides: TGTGCCAGCAGTCGACAGGGGGGGAGCCAGCCCCAGCATTTT. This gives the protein CASSRQGGSQPQHF.

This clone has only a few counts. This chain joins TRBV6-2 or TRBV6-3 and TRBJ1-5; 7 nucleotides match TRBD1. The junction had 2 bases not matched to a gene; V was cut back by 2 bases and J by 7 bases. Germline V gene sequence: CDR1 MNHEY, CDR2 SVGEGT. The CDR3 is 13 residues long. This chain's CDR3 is CASSYAGGQPQHF. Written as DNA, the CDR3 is TGTGCCAGCAGTTACGCAGGGGGGCAGCCCCAGCATTTT.

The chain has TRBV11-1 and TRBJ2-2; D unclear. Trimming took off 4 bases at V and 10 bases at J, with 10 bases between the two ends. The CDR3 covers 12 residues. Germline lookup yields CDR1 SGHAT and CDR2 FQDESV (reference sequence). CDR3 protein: CASSYDGEELFF. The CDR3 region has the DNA TGTGCCAGCAGCTATGACGGAGAGGAGCTGTTTTTT.

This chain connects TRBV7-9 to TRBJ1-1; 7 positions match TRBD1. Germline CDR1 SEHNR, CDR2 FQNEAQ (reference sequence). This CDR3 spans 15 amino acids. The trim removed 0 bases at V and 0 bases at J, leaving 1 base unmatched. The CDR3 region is CASSLAGTVNTEAFF. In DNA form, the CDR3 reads TGTGCCAGCAGCTTAGCTGGGACAGTGAACACTGAAGCTTTCTTT.

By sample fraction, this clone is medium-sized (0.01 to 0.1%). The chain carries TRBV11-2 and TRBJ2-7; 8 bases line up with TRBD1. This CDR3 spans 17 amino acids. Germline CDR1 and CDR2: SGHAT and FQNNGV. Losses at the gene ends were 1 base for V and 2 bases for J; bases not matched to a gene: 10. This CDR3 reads CASSLAGQGGAAYEQYF. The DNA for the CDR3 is TGTGCCAGCAGCTTAGCCGGACAGGGCGGTGCGGCCTACGAGCAGTACTTC.

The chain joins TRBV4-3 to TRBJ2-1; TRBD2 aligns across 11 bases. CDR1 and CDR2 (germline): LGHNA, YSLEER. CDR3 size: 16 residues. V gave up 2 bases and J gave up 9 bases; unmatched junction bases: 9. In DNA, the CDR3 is TGCGCCAGCAGCCAACTTGGGACTAGCGGCCGGAGTGAGCAGTTCTTC. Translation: CASSQLGTSGRSEQFF.

CDR3: CASSQDVIRTSTNYGYTF. CDR3 coding DNA: TGCGCCAGCAGCCAAGATGTCATTAGGACATCCACAAACTATGGCTACACCTTC. V gene TRBV4-3 combines with J gene TRBJ1-2, with a weak D call TRBD1 (5 bases). The CDR3 consists of 18 residues. Looked up from germline, CDR1 is LGHNA and CDR2 is YSLEER. Trimming removed 0 bases at V and 2 bases at J, with 19 bases between.

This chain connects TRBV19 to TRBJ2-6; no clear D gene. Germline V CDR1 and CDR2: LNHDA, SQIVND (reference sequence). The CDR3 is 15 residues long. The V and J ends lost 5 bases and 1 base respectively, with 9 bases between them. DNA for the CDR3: TGTGCCAGTAGTCCCCAGTTATCTGGGGCCAACGTCCTGACTTTC. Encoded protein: CASSPQLSGANVLTF.

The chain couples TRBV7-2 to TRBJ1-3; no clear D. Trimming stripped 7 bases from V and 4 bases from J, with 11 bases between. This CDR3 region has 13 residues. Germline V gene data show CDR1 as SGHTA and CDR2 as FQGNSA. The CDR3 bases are TGTGCCAGCACCAGCGCCGGGGGAAACACCATATATTTT. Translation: CASTSAGGNTIYF.

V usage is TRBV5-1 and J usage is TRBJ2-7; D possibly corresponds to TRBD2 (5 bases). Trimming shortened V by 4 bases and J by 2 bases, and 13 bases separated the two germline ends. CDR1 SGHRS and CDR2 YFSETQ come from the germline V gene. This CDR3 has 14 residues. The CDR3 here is CASSGRTSPYEQYF. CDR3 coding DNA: TGCGCCAGCAGCGGAAGGACTTCCCCCTACGAGCAGTACTTC. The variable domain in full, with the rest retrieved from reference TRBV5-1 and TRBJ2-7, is KAGVTQTPRYLIKTRGQQVTLSCSPISGHRSVSWYQQTPGQGLQFLFEYFSETQRNKGNFPGRFSGRQFSNSRSEMNVSTLELGDSALYLCASSGRTSPYEQYFGPGTRLTVT.

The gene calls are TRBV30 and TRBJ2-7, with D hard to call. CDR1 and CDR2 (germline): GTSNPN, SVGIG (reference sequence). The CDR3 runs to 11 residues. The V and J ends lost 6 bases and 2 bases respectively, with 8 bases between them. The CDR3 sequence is CACSLTYEQYF. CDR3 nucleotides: TGTGCCTGTTCTCTTACCTACGAGCAGTACTTC.

CDR3 region: CASSLAVTSVGYNEQFF. The DNA of the CDR3 is TGTGCCAGCAGCTTAGCGGTTACCAGCGTGGGCTACAATGAGCAGTTCTTC. The chain combines TRBV7-2 with TRBJ2-1; D gene ambiguous. V was pared by 0 bases and J by 3 bases, with 15 bases between. The V gene's germline CDR1 is SGHTA and CDR2 FQGNSA. The CDR3 is 17 amino acids.

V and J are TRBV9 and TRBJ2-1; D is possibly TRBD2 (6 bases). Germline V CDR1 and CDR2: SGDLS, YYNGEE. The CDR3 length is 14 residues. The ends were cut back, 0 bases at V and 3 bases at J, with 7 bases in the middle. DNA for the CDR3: TGTGCCAGCAGCGTAGGGGGGGACTACAATGAGCAGTTCTTC. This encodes CASSVGGDYNEQFF.

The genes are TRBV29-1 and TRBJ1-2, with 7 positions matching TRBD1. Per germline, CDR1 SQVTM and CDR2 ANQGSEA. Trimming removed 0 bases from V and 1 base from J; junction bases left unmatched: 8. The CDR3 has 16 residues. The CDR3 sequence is CSVEDWTGGFNYGYTF. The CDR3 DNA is TGCAGCGTTGAAGATTGGACAGGAGGGTTTAACTATGGCTACACCTTC.

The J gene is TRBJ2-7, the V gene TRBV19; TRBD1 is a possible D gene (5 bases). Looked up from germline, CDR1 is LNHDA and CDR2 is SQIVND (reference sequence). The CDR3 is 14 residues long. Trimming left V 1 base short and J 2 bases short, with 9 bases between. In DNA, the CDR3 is TGTGCCAGTAGTATAGCCACAGGTACCTACGAGCAGTACTTC. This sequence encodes CASSIATGTYEQYF.

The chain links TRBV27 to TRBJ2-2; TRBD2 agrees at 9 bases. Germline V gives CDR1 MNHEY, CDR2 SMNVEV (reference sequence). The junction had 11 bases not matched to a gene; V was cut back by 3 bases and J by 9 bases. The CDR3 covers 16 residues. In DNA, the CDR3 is TGTGCCAGCAGTTTGGGTCCCGCTAGCGGGGTGAGGGAGCTGTTTTTT. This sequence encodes CASSLGPASGVRELFF.